Many counts were recorded for the clone carrying this T cell receptor beta chain. Its specificity is unknown. Germline CDR1 and CDR2: MNHNS and SASEGT. V lost 6 bases and J lost 2, with 14 bases in between. CDR3 length: 14 residues. This sample is part of a study of T cells in Graves' hyperthyroidism and ophthalmopathy. General study points: The model foresaw ophthalmopathy a median around 6 months prior to onset. Appearing also in blood were most of the thyroid clonotypes expanded above 0.001.

Researchers amplified the TCR beta CDR3 regions from RNA transcripts. First-round RT-PCR with HTBI primers amplified the TCR CDR3 region. TCRdb re-called the multiplex PCR reads with MiXCR, one entry per CDR3 protein. This table holds hundreds of thousands of distinct CDR3 sequences, about 20% found once. This TCR was recovered from a man aged 40-50 years with Graves' ophthalmopathy. The source material was blood. V and J are TRBV6-1 and TRBJ2-7; tentative D call: TRBD2 (6 bases). The CDR3 coding sequence is TGTGCCAGCAGGACGGGACTGGCCACCTACGAGCAGTACTTC. It encodes CASRTGLATYEQYF.